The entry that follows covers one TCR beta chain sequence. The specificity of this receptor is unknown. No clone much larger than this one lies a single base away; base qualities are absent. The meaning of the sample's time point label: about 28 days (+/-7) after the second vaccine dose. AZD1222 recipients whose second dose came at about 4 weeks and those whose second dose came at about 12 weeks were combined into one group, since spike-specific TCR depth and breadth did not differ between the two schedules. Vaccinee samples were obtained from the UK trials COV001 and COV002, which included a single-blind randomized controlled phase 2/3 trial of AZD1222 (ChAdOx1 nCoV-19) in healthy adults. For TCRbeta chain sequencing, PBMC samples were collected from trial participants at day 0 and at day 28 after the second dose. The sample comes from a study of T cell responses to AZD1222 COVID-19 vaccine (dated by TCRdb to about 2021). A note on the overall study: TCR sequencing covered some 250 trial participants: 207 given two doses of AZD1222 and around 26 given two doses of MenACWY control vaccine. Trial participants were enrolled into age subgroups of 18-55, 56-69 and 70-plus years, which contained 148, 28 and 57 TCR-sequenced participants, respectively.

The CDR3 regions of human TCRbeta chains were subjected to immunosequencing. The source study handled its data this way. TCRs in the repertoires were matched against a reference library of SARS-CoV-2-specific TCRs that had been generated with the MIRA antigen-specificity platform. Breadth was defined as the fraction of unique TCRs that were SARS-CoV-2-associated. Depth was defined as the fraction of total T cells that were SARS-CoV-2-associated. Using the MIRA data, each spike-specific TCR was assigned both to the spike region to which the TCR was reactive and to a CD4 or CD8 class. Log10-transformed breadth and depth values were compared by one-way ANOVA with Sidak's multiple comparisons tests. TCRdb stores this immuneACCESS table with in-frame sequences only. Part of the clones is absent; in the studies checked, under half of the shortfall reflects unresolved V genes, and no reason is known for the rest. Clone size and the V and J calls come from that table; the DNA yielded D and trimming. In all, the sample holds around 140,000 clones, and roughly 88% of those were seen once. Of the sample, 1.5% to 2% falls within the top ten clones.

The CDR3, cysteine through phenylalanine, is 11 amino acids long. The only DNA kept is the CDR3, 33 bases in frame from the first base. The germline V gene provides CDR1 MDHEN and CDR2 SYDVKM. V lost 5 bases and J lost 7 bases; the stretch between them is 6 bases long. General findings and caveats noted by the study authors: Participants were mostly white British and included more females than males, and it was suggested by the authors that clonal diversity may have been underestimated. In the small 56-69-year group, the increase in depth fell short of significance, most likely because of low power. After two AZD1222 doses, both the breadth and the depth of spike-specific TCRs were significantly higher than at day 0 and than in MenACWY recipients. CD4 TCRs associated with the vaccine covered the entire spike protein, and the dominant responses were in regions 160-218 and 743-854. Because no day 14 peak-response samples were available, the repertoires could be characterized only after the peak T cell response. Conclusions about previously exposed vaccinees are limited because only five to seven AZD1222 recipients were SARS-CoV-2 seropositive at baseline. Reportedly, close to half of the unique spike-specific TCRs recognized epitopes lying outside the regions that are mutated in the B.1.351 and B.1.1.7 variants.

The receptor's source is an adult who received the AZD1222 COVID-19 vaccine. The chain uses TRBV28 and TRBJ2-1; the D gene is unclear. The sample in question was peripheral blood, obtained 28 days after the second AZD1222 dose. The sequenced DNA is TGTGCCAGCAGTCTGGGGAATGAGCAGTTCTTC. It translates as CASSLGNEQFF.